This is a list of T cell receptor beta chains from one sample in a study of shared clonotypes between healthy human individuals. Method: immunoSEQ multiplex PCR; TCRdb's copy keeps in-frame clones and lacks some. The sample has some 2,100,000 clones; approximately 94% are singletons. The sample consisted of naive CD4+ T cells sorted from blood. The receptors derive from a man between 18 and 35 years old in good health. CDR3s include the opening cysteine and the closing phenylalanine or tryptophan. The D gene is left open where the match is weak. A row's size may be missing; if present it is once, few, many or a size class.

abundance	j_gene	v_gene	d_gene	CDR3aa	CDR3nt
few	TRBJ1-1	TRBV30	.	CAWRVVETKAFF	TGTGCCTGGAGGGTGGTTGAGACAAAAGCTTTCTTT
.	TRBJ1-2	TRBV11-2	.	CASSLGSEGGSF	TGTGCCAGCAGCTTAGGTTCCGAGGGGGGCTCCTTC
.	TRBJ2-2	TRBV5-1	TRBD2	CASSLFRSGSPGAGELFF	TGCGCCAGCAGCTTGTTCAGGAGCGGGAGTCCGGGCGCCGGGGAGCTGTTTTTT
.	TRBJ2-3	TRBV5-1	.	CASSFLQGNIPSTDTQYF	TGCGCCAGCAGCTTCTTACAAGGCAACATACCTAGCACAGATACGCAGTATTTT
.	TRBJ2-7	TRBV6-1	TRBD2	CASAWSPGGYEQYF	TGTGCCAGCGCTTGGAGCCCGGGGGGCTACGAGCAGTACTTC
.	TRBJ1-1	TRBV10-3	.	CAISEDGRTIPF	TGTGCCATCAGTGAAGACGGACGTACCATCCCTTTT
few	TRBJ2-2	TRBV19	.	CASSIVRHTGELFF	TGTGCCAGTAGTATTGTACGCCATACCGGGGAGCTGTTTTTT
.	TRBJ1-5	TRBV5-1	.	CASSLTGTSDQPQHF	TGCGCCAGCAGCCTGACCGGTACCAGTGATCAGCCCCAGCATTTT
.	TRBJ1-1	TRBV12-5	.	CASGPSYGAPRAFF	TGTGCTAGTGGTCCCTCCTACGGGGCCCCTCGGGCTTTCTTT
few	TRBJ1-2	TRBV11-2	.	CASSFSTEVGYTF	TGTGCCAGCAGCTTCTCAACGGAGGTTGGCTACACCTTC
.	TRBJ1-2	TRBV28	TRBD1	CASTIGGEIYGYTF	TGTGCCAGCACCATAGGGGGCGAAATCTATGGCTACACCTTC
.	TRBJ1-5	TRBV19	.	CASSLENGNQPQHF	TGTGCCAGTAGTTTGGAGAACGGCAATCAGCCCCAGCATTTT
.	TRBJ2-3	TRBV27	TRBD2	CASSPLAGGVGTQYF	TGTGCCAGCAGTCCACTAGCGGGAGGGGTGGGTACGCAGTATTTT
.	TRBJ2-7	TRBV7-2	.	CASSSGGVGYF	TGTGCCAGCAGCTCCGGCGGGGTTGGGTACTTC
few	TRBJ1-5	TRBV30	.	CAWSVTAGVHQPQHF	TGTGCCTGGAGTGTTACGGCAGGGGTACATCAGCCCCAGCATTTT
.	TRBJ2-3	TRBV7-9	TRBD1	CASSPGQGARPHSTDTQYF	TGTGCCAGCAGCCCAGGACAGGGGGCGCGGCCTCATTCCACAGATACGCAGTATTTT
.	TRBJ2-5	TRBV19	.	CASSPGTAPGETQYF	TGTGCCAGTAGTCCCGGGACCGCCCCCGGAGAGACCCAGTACTTC
.	TRBJ2-7	TRBV9	TRBD2	CASSAGPSGGPYEQYF	TGTGCCAGCAGCGCCGGCCCTAGCGGGGGACCCTACGAGCAGTACTTC
.	TRBJ2-7	TRBV5-1	.	CASSLFQGLEQYF	TGCGCCAGCAGCCTATTTCAGGGCCTCGAGCAGTACTTC
.	TRBJ2-1	TRBV30	.	CAWSRGLLTRRASSYNEQFF	TGTGCCTGGAGTAGGGGCCTTCTGACGCGGCGGGCAAGCTCCTACAATGAGCAGTTCTTC
.	TRBJ1-1	TRBV19	.	CASSEQNSNTEAFF	TGTGCCAGTAGCGAACAGAACTCGAACACTGAAGCTTTCTTT
.	TRBJ2-3	TRBV5-1	TRBD1	CASSLGQGNTQYF	TGCGCCAGCAGCTTGGGACAGGGCAATACGCAGTATTTT
.	TRBJ2-1	TRBV18	TRBD1	CASSPVTGTANEQFF	TGTGCCAGCTCACCTGTGACAGGGACGGCGAATGAGCAGTTCTTC
.	TRBJ2-7	TRBV25-1	.	CASSVELASYEQYF	TGTGCCAGCAGTGTGGAGTTGGCAAGCTACGAGCAGTACTTC
.	TRBJ2-5	TRBV11-3	.	CASSSAPQETQYF	TGTGCCAGCAGCAGCGCCCCTCAAGAGACCCAGTACTTC
once	TRBJ2-7	TRBV20-1	.	CSAYDDYEQYF	TGCAGTGCATACGACGACTACGAGCAGTACTTC
.	TRBJ2-7	TRBV6-6	TRBD2	CASRPLAGGPMGEQYF	TGTGCCAGCAGGCCCCTAGCGGGAGGCCCCATGGGGGAGCAGTACTTC
.	TRBJ2-5	TRBV30	.	CAWSGYPGSPETQYF	TGTGCCTGGAGCGGCTATCCAGGGTCCCCAGAGACCCAGTACTTC
.	TRBJ1-2	TRBV20-1	TRBD1	CSAPRGRAYTF	TGCAGTGCTCCCAGGGGGAGGGCATACACCTTC
.	TRBJ2-7	TRBV5-1	.	CASSLGGVYEQYF	TGCGCCAGCAGCTTGGGGGGCGTCTACGAGCAGTACTTC
.	TRBJ2-7	TRBV6-6	.	CASSYSMGLGEQYF	TGTGCCAGCAGTTACTCGATGGGACTGGGCGAGCAGTACTTC
.	TRBJ2-5	TRBV10-2	.	CASSDWGDQETQYF	TGCGCCAGCAGTGATTGGGGGGACCAAGAGACCCAGTACTTC
once	TRBJ2-5	TRBV5-4	.	CASSLRTAQETQYF	TGTGCCAGCAGCTTGCGGACAGCCCAAGAGACCCAGTACTTC
few	TRBJ1-5	TRBV30	.	CAWSPVMGGGNQPQHF	TGTGCCTGGAGCCCGGTGATGGGGGGCGGCAATCAGCCCCAGCATTTT
.	TRBJ2-7	TRBV10-3	TRBD1	CATMDRGFSYEQYF	TGTGCCACGATGGACAGGGGTTTCTCCTACGAGCAGTACTTC
.	TRBJ2-3	TRBV4-1	TRBD1	CASSQDFDRATDTQYF	TGCGCCAGCAGCCAAGACTTCGACAGGGCCACAGATACGCAGTATTTT
.	TRBJ2-7	TRBV5-5	.	CASSGGLRQRGNYEQYF	TGTGCCAGCAGCGGAGGGCTCCGACAGAGGGGGAACTACGAGCAGTACTTC
once	TRBJ1-6	TRBV6-1	TRBD1	CASSEDPWTGYNSPLHF	TGTGCCAGCAGTGAAGATCCCTGGACAGGCTATAATTCACCCCTCCACTTT
.	TRBJ2-7	TRBV18	.	CASSPQGSGEQYF	TGTGCCAGCTCACCACAGGGATCGGGAGAGCAGTACTTC
.	TRBJ2-7	TRBV7-2	TRBD2	CASSLRQRGGYEQYF	TGTGCCAGCAGCTTAAGGCAGCGGGGAGGCTACGAGCAGTACTTC
.	TRBJ1-5	TRBV28	TRBD1	CASSSPDRGNQPQHF	TGTGCCAGCAGTTCGCCCGACAGGGGCAATCAGCCCCAGCATTTT
.	TRBJ1-4	TRBV4-2	TRBD1	CASRGTGKVEKLFF	TGTGCCAGCAGGGGGACAGGGAAGGTTGAAAAACTGTTTTTT